The clone carrying this T cell receptor beta chain occurred many times. Its antigen remains unidentified. From the germline J gene comes the end of the CDR3, since the read stops 3 residues before it. Blood samples were heparinized, about 4.5 to 8 ml per donor. The data originate from a study of T cell clonality in common variable immunodeficiency. Whole-study results and caveats: CVID subjects shared fewer TCRbeta clones than healthy controls did. Patient heterogeneity in the CVID cohort limited correlations between repertoire features and clinical complications. In common variable immunodeficiency, TCR beta chains reportedly carried fewer deletions and N-nucleotide insertions. Compared with healthy controls, CVID subjects showed increased TCRbeta clonality, mostly in about a third.

Sequencing used immunoSEQ multiplex PCR; TCRdb keeps in-frame clones, though not all of them. The repertoire consists of about 42,000 clones, none detected only once. The length of the CDR3 is 13 residues. Looked up from germline, CDR1 is GTSNPN and CDR2 is SVGIG (reference sequence). V shed 0 bases, J shed 8 bases, and the junction held 3 bases outside the gene matches. Sequencing was performed on peripheral blood mononuclear cells. The V and J genes are TRBV30 and TRBJ2-2; 7 nucleotides match TRBD2. This receptor was taken from a human donor with common variable immunodeficiency. The CDR3 DNA, read in part, is TGTGCCTGGAGTGTACGGGGGGATGGGGAG. This gives the protein CAWSVRGDGE. In full, the CDR3 reads CAWSVRGDGELFF. The full variable domain, with the rest looked up from reference TRBV30 and TRBJ2-2, is SQTIHQWPATLVQPVGSPLSLECTVEGTSNPNLYWYRQAAGRGLQLLFYSVGIGQISSEVPQNLSASRPQDRQFILSSKKLLLSDSGFYLCAWSVRGDGELFFGEGSRLTVL.